The clone carrying this T cell receptor beta chain has ten or more counts. Antigen specificity is unknown. Trimming left V 3 bases short and J 7 bases short, with 13 bases between. CDR1 and CDR2 (germline): SGHDN, FVKESK. The CDR3 runs to 14 residues. TCRdb independently ran MiXCR on the PCR reads; one entry per CDR3 protein. This sample carries about 40,000 distinct CDR3 sequences, around 18% of them seen once, and the ten largest clones take 5.5% to 7.5%. This sample stems from a study of molecular identifiers for immune sequencing clone quantification. Study-wide results and limits: Clones carrying above 20 RNA copies accounted for over 98% of effector molecules, under 1% in naive cells. The sizes of highly expanded clones could be underestimated when identical TCR molecules share a barcode.

This chain connects TRBV14 to TRBJ2-1; D not certain. The sequence derives from a human donor in good health. Some libraries in this study had Jurkat cell RNA spiked in. The sample comprised naive CD8+ T cells from blood, with Jurkat cell RNA spiked in. Subset reported: FACS-sorted CD8+CD4-CCR7+CD45RA+ naive T cells. The CDR3 loop is CASSHLSTINEQFF. The CDR3, as DNA: TGTGCCAGCAGCCACCTTTCGACCATTAATGAGCAGTTCTTC.